The clone carrying this T cell receptor (beta chain) was seen repeatedly, ten times or more. This record belongs to a study of blood T cell repertoires in COVID-19. The CDR3 contains 15 residues. V trimming: 3 bases; J trimming: 4 bases; junction bases outside the gene matches: 3. Germline CDR1 and CDR2: LNHNV and YYDKDF (reference sequence). The table came from immunoSEQ multiplex PCR; TCRdb's copy has only in-frame clones and leaves some out. The sample has 200,000 to 250,000 clones; roughly nine tenths are singletons. The sequenced material came from peripheral blood. This sequence originates from a man aged 55-75 years with acute or convalescent COVID-19. The chain is built from TRBV15 and TRBJ2-3; TRBD2 matches 11 bases. The CDR3 DNA reads as TGTGCCACCAGCAGGGGGGGACTAGCGGCAGATACGCAGTATTTT. It translates to CATSRGGLAADTQYF.